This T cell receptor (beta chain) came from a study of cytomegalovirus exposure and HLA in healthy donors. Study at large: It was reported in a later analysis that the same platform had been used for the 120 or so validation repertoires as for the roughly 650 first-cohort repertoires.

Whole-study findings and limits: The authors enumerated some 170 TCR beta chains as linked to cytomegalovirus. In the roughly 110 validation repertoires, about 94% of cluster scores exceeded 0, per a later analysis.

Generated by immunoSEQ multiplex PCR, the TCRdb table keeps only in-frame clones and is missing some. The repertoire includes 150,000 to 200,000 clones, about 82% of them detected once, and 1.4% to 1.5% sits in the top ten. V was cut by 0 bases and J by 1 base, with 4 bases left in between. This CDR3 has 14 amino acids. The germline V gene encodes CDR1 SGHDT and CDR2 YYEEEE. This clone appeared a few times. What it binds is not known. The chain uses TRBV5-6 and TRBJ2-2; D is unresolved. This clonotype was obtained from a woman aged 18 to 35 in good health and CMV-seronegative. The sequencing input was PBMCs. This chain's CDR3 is CASSLAGNTGELFF. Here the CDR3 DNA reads TGTGCCAGCAGCTTGGCCGGGAACACCGGGGAGCTGTTTTTT.